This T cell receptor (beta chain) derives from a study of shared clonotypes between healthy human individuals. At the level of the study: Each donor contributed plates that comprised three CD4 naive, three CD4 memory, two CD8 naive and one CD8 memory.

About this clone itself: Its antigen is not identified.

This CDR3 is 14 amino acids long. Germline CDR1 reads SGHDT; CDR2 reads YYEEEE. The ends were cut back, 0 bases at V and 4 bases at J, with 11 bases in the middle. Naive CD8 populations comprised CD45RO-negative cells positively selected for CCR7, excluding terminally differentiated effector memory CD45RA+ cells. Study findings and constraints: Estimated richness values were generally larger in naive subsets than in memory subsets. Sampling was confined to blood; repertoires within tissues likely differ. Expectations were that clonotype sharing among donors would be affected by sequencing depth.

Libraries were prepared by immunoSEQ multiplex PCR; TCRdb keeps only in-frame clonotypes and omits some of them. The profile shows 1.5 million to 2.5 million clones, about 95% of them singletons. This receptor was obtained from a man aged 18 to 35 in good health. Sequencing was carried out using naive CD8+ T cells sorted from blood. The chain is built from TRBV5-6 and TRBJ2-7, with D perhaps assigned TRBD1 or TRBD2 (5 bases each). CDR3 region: CASSLGGVWYEQYF. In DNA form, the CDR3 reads TGTGCCAGCAGCTTGGGAGGGGTCTGGTACGAGCAGTACTTC.